This is a list of T cell receptor beta chains from one sample in a study of blood T cell repertoires in COVID-19. The repertoire was sequenced with immunoSEQ multiplex PCR; TCRdb's copy has only in-frame clones and lacks some. The sample contains about 220,000 clones, roughly 80% of which appear only once. Material for sequencing was peripheral blood. These receptors originate from a woman in her 70s with COVID-19, enrolled during active disease. Both conserved end residues are part of each CDR3. The D gene is left open where the match is weak. Expanded clones get a size class; other rows say once, few or many, or leave the size out.

size | D | J | V | DNA | CDR3
once | - | TRBJ1-2 | TRBV6-6 | TGTGCCAGCAGAACATCCGTGCAGAAACCATATGGCTACACCTTC | CASRTSVQKPYGYTF
- | - | TRBJ1-6 | TRBV6-6 | TGTGCCAGCAGTTTCCCAAATAATTCACCCCTCCACTTT | CASSFPNNSPLHF
- | - | TRBJ1-1 | TRBV4-1 | TGCGCCAGCAGCGACGGACAGTGGAACACTGAAGCTTTCTTT | CASSDGQWNTEAFF
- | - | TRBJ2-3 | TRBV20-1 | TGCAGCGGGGGCACAGATACGCAGTATTTT | CSGGTDTQYF
- | - | TRBJ1-1 | TRBV18 | TGTGCCAGCTCACCCTTGGGGGCGAACACTGAAGCTTTCTTT | CASSPLGANTEAFF
- | TRBD2 | TRBJ2-1 | TRBV5-5 | TGTGCCAGCAGCTTCGCGGGAGGCGGGAATGAGCAGTTCTTC | CASSFAGGGNEQFF
- | - | TRBJ2-2 | TRBV7-9 | TGTGCCAGCAGGATCGCGGGGCAGGGTAACACCGGGGAGCTGTTTTTT | CASRIAGQGNTGELFF
- | TRBD2 | TRBJ2-2 | TRBV9 | TGTGCCAGCAGTTCGCGGGAGATCGGCACCGGGGAGCTGTTTTTT | CASSSREIGTGELFF
- | TRBD1 | TRBJ1-3 | TRBV9 | TGTGCCAGCAGCGGACGACAGGGATGGGCTTCCTCTGGAAACACCATATATTTT | CASSGRQGWASSGNTIYF
- | - | TRBJ1-2 | TRBV9 | TGTGCCAGCAGCGCCAACAGGGAAGGCTATGGCTACACCTTC | CASSANREGYGYTF
- | TRBD1 | TRBJ1-1 | TRBV5-8 | TGTGCCAGCAGCACGGACAGGGTGGCTTTCTTT | CASSTDRVAFF
- | - | TRBJ1-1 | TRBV7-2 | TGTGCCAGCAGATTGCAGATGTCGGGAAGGGACACTGAAGCTTTCTTT | CASRLQMSGRDTEAFF
- | TRBD1 | TRBJ2-5 | TRBV6-5 | TGTGCCACCCTACCCGGGACAGGCGGAGAGACCCAGTACTTC | CATLPGTGGETQYF
- | TRBD2 | TRBJ2-7 | TRBV6-5 | TGTGCCAGCAGTTACTCGACTAGCGGGTCCTACGAGCAGTACTTC | CASSYSTSGSYEQYF
- | TRBD1 | TRBJ1-1 | TRBV5-1 | TGCGCCAGCATGACAGGGGCTGGGACTGAAGCTTTCTTT | CASMTGAGTEAFF
- | - | TRBJ1-2 | TRBV11-2 | TGTGCCAGCAGCCCAGGGACAACCTATGGCTACACCTTC | CASSPGTTYGYTF
- | - | TRBJ2-2 | TRBV24-1 | TGTGCCACCAGTGATACTACAGGGAACACCGGGGAGCTGTTTTTT | CATSDTTGNTGELFF
- | - | TRBJ2-3 | TRBV29-1 | TGCAGCGCCATTCGGTCAGGGAAAGATACGCAGTATTTT | CSAIRSGKDTQYF
- | - | TRBJ1-4 | TRBV25-1 | TGTGCCAGCGCACGGACGGGGGGACCTAATGAAAAACTGTTTTTT | CASARTGGPNEKLFF
- | TRBD2 | TRBJ2-1 | TRBV6-2/TRBV6-3 | TGTGCCAGCAGTCGGGGACTAGCGGGAGGGCATGAGCAGTTCTTC | CASSRGLAGGHEQFF
- | - | TRBJ1-2 | TRBV6-2/TRBV6-3 | TGTGCCAGCAGTTACCGCGGGAGAGGCTATGGCTACACCTTC | CASSYRGRGYGYTF
- | - | TRBJ1-1 | TRBV19 | TGTGCCAGTAGTATTGCGGGGGGACGTTCTGAAGCTTTCTTT | CASSIAGGRSEAFF
- | - | TRBJ2-5 | TRBV5-1 | TGCGCCAGCAGCTTTCAGGAGACCCAGTACTTC | CASSFQETQYF
few | TRBD2 | TRBJ2-4 | TRBV7-2 | TGTGCCAGCAGCAGGGGACTAGCGGGAGCTGGAAACATTCAGTACTTC | CASSRGLAGAGNIQYF
- | - | TRBJ1-5 | TRBV19 | TGTGCCAGTAGTAAGGAGAATTATAGCAATCAGCCCCAGCATTTT | CASSKENYSNQPQHF
- | TRBD1 | TRBJ1-1 | TRBV5-4 | TGTGCCAGCAGTTTGGGGGACAGGGGGGGTTTCTTT | CASSLGDRGGFF
many | - | TRBJ1-6 | TRBV5-1 | TGCGCCAGCAGGGACAGACTAAGCTCCTATAATTCACCCCTCCACTTT | CASRDRLSSYNSPLHF
- | - | TRBJ2-1 | TRBV2 | TGTGCCAGCAGTGAGAGGAGGGGAAACAATGAGCAGTTCTTC | CASSERRGNNEQFF
- | - | TRBJ2-2 | TRBV6-2/TRBV6-3 | TGTGCCAGCAGTTACTTAAACACCGGGGAGCTGTTTTTT | CASSYLNTGELFF
- | - | TRBJ2-2 | TRBV29-1 | TGCAGCGTCCACAGGGACACCGGGGAGCTGTTTTTT | CSVHRDTGELFF
- | TRBD1 | TRBJ2-4 | TRBV5-1 | TGCGCCAGCAGCCGACAGGGGGAAGCCAGCTCAAACATTCAGTACTTC | CASSRQGEASSNIQYF
- | TRBD1 | TRBJ1-6 | TRBV7-2 | TGTGCCAGCAGCTCAGACAGGGCTTATAATTCACCCCTCCACTTT | CASSSDRAYNSPLHF
few | TRBD2 | TRBJ2-7 | TRBV4-1 | TGCGCCAGCAGCCAAGGTAGCGGGAGGTACGAGCAGTACTTC | CASSQGSGRYEQYF
- | TRBD2 | TRBJ2-1 | TRBV6-2/TRBV6-3 | TGTGCCAGCAGTCCGCAGCTAGCGGGAGCTTTTGGGTCTACAAATGAGCAGTTCTTC | CASSPQLAGAFGSTNEQFF
- | - | TRBJ1-1 | TRBV3-1/TRBV3-2 | TGTGCCAGCAGCCAATCCCCCGTTGAACAGGGAACATGGAACACTGAAGCTTTCTTT | CASSQSPVEQGTWNTEAFF
- | - | TRBJ1-5 | TRBV19 | TGTGCCAGTAGTATCCCGGTCGGTAATCAGCCCCAGCATTTT | CASSIPVGNQPQHF
- | - | TRBJ2-5 | TRBV14 | TGTGCCAGCAGCCAAGTCGTTTACCCTGGGACTTCAAGACGGGAGACCCAGTACTTC | CASSQVVYPGTSRRETQYF